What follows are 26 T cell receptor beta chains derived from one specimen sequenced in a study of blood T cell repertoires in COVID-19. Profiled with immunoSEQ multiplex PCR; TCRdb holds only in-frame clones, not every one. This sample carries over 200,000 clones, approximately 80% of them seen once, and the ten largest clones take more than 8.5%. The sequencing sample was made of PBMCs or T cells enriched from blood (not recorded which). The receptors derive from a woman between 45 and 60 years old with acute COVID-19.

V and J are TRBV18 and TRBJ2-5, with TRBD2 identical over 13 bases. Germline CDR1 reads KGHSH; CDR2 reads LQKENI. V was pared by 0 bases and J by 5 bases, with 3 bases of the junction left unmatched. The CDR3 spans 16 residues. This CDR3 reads CASSPPSLAGGETQYF. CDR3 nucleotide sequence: TGTGCCAGCTCACCACCGTCACTAGCGGGAGGGGAGACCCAGTACTTC.

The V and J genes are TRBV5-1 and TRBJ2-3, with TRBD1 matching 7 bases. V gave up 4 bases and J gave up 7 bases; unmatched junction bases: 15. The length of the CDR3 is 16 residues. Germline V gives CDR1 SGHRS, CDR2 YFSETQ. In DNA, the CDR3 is TGCGCCAGCAGCATATCCGGGACAGCTCCCAAGAATACGCAGTATTTT. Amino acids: CASSISGTAPKNTQYF.

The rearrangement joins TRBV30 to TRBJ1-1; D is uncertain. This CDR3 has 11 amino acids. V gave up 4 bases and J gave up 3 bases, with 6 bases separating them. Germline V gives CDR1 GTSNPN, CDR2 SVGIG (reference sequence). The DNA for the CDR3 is TGTGCCTGGAAAGAGTACACTGAAGCTTTCTTT. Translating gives CAWKEYTEAFF. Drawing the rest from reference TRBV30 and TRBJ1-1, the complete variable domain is SQTIHQWPATLVQPVGSPLSLECTVEGTSNPNLYWYRQAAGRGLQLLFYSVGIGQISSEVPQNLSASRPQDRQFILSSKKLLLSDSGFYLCAWKEYTEAFFGQGTRLTVV.

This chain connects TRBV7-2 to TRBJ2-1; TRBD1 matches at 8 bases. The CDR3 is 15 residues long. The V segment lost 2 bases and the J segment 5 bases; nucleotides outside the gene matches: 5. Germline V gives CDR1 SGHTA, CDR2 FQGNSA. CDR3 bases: TGTGCCAGCAGCTTATTCGGACAGGGCAACAATGAGCAGTTCTTC. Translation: CASSLFGQGNNEQFF.

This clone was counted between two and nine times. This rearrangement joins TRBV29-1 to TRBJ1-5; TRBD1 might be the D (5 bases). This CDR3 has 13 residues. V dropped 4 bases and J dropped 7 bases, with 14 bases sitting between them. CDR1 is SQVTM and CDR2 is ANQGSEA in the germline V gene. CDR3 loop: CSVGGGERQPQHF. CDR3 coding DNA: TGCAGCGTTGGGGGAGGGGAGCGACAGCCCCAGCATTTT.

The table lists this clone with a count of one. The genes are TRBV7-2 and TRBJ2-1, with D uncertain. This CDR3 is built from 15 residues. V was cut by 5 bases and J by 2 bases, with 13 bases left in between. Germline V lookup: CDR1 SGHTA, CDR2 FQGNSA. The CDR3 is CASSTSPGAYNEQFF. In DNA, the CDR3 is TGTGCCAGCAGCACCAGCCCTGGAGCCTACAATGAGCAGTTCTTC.

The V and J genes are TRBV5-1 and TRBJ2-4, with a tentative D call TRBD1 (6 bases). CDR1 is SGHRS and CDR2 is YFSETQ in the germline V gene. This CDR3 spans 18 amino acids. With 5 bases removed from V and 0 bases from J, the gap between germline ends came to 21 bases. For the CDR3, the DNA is TGCGCCAGCAGGTCCTTACAGGGTTCAACGCTAGCCAAAAACATTCAGTACTTC. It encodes CASRSLQGSTLAKNIQYF.

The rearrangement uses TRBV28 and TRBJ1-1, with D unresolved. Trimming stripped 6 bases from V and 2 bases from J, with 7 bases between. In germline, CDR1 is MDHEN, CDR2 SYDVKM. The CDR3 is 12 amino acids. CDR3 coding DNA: TGTGCCAGCAGCCCCGTTAACACTGAAGCTTTCTTT. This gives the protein CASSPVNTEAFF.

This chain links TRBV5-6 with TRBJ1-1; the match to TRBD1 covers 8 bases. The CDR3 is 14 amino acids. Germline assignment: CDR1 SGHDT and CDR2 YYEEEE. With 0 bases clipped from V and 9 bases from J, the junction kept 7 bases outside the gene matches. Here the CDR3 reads CASSLDGTGTKAFF. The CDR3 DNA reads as TGTGCCAGCAGCTTGGATGGGACAGGTACTAAAGCTTTCTTT.

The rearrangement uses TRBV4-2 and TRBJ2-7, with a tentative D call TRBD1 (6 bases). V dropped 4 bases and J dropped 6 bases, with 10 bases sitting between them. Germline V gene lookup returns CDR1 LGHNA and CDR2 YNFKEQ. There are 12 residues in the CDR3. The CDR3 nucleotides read TGTGCCAGCAGCCCGGACAGAATCGAGCAGTACTTC. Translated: CASSPDRIEQYF.

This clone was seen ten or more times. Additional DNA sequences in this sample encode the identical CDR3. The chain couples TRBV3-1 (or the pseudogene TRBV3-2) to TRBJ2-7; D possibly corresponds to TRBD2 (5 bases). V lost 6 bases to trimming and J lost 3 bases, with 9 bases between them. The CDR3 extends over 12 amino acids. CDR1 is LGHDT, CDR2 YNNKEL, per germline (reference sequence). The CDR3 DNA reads TGTGCCAGCAGTCACGGGAACTACGAGCAGTACTTC. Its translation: CASSHGNYEQYF.

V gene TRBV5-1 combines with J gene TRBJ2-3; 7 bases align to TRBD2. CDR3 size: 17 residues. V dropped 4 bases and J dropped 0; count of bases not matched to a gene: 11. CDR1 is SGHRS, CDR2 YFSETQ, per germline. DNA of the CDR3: TGCGCCAGCAGCCCTAAACCAGCGGGATCTAGCACAGATACGCAGTATTTT. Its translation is CASSPKPAGSSTDTQYF.

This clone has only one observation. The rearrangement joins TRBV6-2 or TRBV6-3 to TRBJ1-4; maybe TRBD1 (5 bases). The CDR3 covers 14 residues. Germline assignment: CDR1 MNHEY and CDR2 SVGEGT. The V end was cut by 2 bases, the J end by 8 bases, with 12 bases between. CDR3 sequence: CASSYPDTEEKLFF. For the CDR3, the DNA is TGTGCCAGCAGTTACCCGGACACTGAGGAAAAACTGTTTTTT.

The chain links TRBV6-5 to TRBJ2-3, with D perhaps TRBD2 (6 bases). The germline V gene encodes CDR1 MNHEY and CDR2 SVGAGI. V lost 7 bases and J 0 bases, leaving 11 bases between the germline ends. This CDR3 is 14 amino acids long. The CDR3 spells CASNRLGSTDTQYF. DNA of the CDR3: TGTGCCAGCAACCGACTAGGGAGCACAGATACGCAGTATTTT.

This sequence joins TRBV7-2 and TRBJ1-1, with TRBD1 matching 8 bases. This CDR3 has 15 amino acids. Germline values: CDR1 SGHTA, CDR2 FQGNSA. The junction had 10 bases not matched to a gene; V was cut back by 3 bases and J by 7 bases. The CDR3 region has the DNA TGTGCCAGCAGCTTGCGGACAGGGAAGAGAGATGAAGCTTTCTTT. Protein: CASSLRTGKRDEAFF.

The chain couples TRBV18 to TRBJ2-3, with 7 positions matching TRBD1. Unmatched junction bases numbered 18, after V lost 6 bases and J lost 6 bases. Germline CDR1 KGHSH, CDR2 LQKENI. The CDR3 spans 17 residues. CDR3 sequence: CASSRYDRDYITDTQYF. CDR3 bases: TGTGCCAGCTCTCGGTATGACAGGGATTATATCACGGATACGCAGTATTTT.

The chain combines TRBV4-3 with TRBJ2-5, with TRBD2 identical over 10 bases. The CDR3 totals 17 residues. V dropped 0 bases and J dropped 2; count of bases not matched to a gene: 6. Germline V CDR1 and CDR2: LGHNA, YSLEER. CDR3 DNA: TGCGCCAGCAGCCAAGATCAGCGGGAGGGCCAACAAGAGACCCAGTACTTC. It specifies CASSQDQREGQQETQYF.

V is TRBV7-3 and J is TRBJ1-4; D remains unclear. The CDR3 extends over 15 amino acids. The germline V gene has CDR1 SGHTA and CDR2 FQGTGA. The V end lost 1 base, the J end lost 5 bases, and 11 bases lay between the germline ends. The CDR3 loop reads CASSLSSPENEKLFF. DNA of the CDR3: TGTGCCAGCAGCTTAAGTTCCCCAGAAAATGAAAAACTGTTTTTT.

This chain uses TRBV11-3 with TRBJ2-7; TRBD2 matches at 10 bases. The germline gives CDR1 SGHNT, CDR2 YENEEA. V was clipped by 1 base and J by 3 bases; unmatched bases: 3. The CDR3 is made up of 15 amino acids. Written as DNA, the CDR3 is TGTGCCAGCAGCTTAGGAAGGACTAGCGGCTACGAGCAGTACTTC. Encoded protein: CASSLGRTSGYEQYF.

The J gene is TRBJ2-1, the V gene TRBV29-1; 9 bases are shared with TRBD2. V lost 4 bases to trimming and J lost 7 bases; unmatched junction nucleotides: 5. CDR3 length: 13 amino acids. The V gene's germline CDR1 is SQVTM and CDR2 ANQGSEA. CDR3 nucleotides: TGCAGCGTTGTTTTTAGCGGGGGAAATGAGCAGTTCTTC. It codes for CSVVFSGGNEQFF.

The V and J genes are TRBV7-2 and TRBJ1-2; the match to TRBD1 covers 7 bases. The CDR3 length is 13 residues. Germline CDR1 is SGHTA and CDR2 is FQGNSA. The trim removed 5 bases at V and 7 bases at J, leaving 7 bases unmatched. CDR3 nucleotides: TGTGCCAGCAGCCGCACAGGGGAATCTGGCTACACCTTC. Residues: CASSRTGESGYTF.

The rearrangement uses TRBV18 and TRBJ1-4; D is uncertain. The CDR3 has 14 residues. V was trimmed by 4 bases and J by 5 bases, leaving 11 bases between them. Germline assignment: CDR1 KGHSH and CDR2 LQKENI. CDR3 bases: TGTGCCAGCTCACGAGGACTGCTGAATGAAAAACTGTTTTTT. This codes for CASSRGLLNEKLFF.

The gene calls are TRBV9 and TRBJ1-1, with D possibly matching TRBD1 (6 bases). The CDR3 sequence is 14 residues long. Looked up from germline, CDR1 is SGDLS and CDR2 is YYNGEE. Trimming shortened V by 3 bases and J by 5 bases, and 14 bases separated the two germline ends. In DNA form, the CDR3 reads TGTGCCAGCAGCGGACGGACAGTCCCGACTGAAGCTTTCTTT. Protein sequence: CASSGRTVPTEAFF.

CDR3 sequence: CASSLGHLSNQPQHF. The CDR3 bases are TGTGCCAGCAGCCTGGGACACCTTAGCAATCAGCCCCAGCATTTT. The chain joins TRBV3-1 (or the pseudogene TRBV3-2) to TRBJ1-5; a weak D match, TRBD1 (6 bases). The CDR3 has 15 amino acids. V lost 4 bases and J 0 bases, leaving 10 bases between the germline ends. Per germline, CDR1 LGHDT and CDR2 YNNKEL (reference sequence).

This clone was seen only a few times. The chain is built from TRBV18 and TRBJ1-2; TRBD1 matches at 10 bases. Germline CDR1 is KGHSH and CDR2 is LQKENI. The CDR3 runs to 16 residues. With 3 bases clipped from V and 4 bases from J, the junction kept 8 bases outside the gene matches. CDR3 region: CASSPQRQGAFYGYTF. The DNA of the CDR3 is TGTGCCAGCTCACCCCAGAGACAGGGGGCCTTCTATGGCTACACCTTC.

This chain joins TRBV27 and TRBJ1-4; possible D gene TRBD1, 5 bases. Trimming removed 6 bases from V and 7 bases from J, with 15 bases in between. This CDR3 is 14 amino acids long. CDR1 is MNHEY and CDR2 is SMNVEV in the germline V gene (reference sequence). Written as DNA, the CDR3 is TGTGCCAGCAGGGCCCAGGGCGCGGTTGAAAAACTGTTTTTT. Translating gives CASRAQGAVEKLFF.